A selection of T cell receptor beta chains follows, all from one sample in a study of T-cell memory formation after mild COVID-19. In TCRdb, the 5' RACE reads were re-called with MiXCR into one record per CDR3 protein. The sample lists hundreds of thousands of distinct CDR3 sequences, 7% to 10% occurring once. The material sequenced was PBMCs or a T cell subset sorted from them (not recorded which). The receptors stem from a young man who had mild COVID-19 (a few samples of this study predate the infection). Cell type and time point are not known. CDR3s include the opening cysteine and the closing phenylalanine or tryptophan. The D gene is left open where the match is weak. The size entry is marked missing in some rows and otherwise reads once, few, many or a size class.

v_call	j_call	d_call	clone_size	cdr3_nt	cdr3_aa
TRBV9	TRBJ2-7	NA	many	TGTGCCAGCAGCGTAGCAGACGGGCCTTCCTACGAGCAGTACTTC	CASSVADGPSYEQYF
TRBV20-1	TRBJ2-3	TRBD2	many	TGCAGTGCTGAACCGGGACTAGCGGGGGCCCTCACAGATACGCAGTATTTT	CSAEPGLAGALTDTQYF
TRBV7-3	TRBJ2-1	NA	NA	TGTGCCAGCAGCTTAAAGGGTTCGGGGCTCGATGAGCAGTTCTTC	CASSLKGSGLDEQFF
TRBV7-2	TRBJ2-5	NA	few	TGTGCCAGCAGCTTAGGGGGCGGGTCGAAGACCCAGTACTTC	CASSLGGGSKTQYF
TRBV19	TRBJ1-5	NA	once	TGTGCCAGTACCGCGGTTGTTGTACGCAATCAGCCCCAGCATTTT	CASTAVVVRNQPQHF
TRBV18	TRBJ2-3	NA	few	TGTGCCAGCTCACCCAGTGTGGGGGCCAGCACAGATACGCAGTATTTT	CASSPSVGASTDTQYF
TRBV20-1	TRBJ2-7	NA	NA	TGCAGTGCTAGATTCCAGACCTACGAGCAGTACTTC	CSARFQTYEQYF
TRBV7-9	TRBJ1-6	TRBD1	NA	TGTGCCAGCAGCTTAGAAGGGCCCCGGACAGGGAAGAATTCACCCCTCCACTTT	CASSLEGPRTGKNSPLHF
TRBV5-4	TRBJ2-2	NA	few	TGTGCCAGCAGCTTGTTGGTTGGGTGGACGAACACCGGGGAGCTGTTTTTT	CASSLLVGWTNTGELFF
TRBV20-1	TRBJ2-3	TRBD2	NA	TGCAGTGCTAGTAGGGGACTAGTTCAAGATACGCAGTATTTT	CSASRGLVQDTQYF
TRBV14	TRBJ1-2	NA	few	TGTGCCAGCAGCCTACTCGGACAGTTTTATGGCTACACCTTC	CASSLLGQFYGYTF
TRBV6-5	TRBJ2-7	TRBD2	few	TGTGCCAGCAGTTACTCGCCCCCGCGTAGCGGGGGGGATTCCTACGAGCAGTACTTC	CASSYSPPRSGGDSYEQYF
TRBV5-1	TRBJ2-5	TRBD1	NA	TGCGCCAGCAGCGGAAACAGGGGGGAGACCCAGTACTTC	CASSGNRGETQYF